The 22 T cell receptor beta chains listed next were all sequenced from one sample in a study of cytomegalovirus exposure and HLA in healthy donors. Primers for the PCR totalled 60 Vbeta and 13 Jbeta. This table comes from immunoSEQ multiplex PCR, and its TCRdb copy is limited to in-frame clones, with some not included. The table shows 140,000 to 150,000 clones, with roughly 62% occurring only once. Sequencing was done on a sample of PBMCs. The receptors stem from a male donor in good health and CMV-seronegative.

This chain joins TRBV5-1 and TRBJ2-7; TRBD2 agrees at 14 bases. Germline CDR1 is SGHRS and CDR2 is YFSETQ. Trimming took 3 bases from V and 0 from J; bases not matched to a gene: 8. CDR3 length: 18 amino acids. The CDR3 sequence: CASSWTSGGTRSSYEQYF. In DNA form, the CDR3 reads TGCGCCAGCAGCTGGACTAGCGGGGGGACCCGAAGCTCCTACGAGCAGTACTTC.

The chain uses TRBV21-1 and TRBJ2-5; the table gives TRBD2 as D, unverified against the DNA. TRBV21-1 is described as a pseudogene. The CDR3 contains 15 residues. This CDR3 reads CASSKGGERWETQYF. In DNA form, the CDR3 reads TGTGCCAGCAGCAAAGGGGGAGAAAGGTGGGAGACCCAGTACTTC.

V is TRBV4-2 and J is TRBJ2-2; TRBD1 matches at 7 bases. Germline CDR1 reads LGHNA; CDR2 reads YNFKEQ. The CDR3 consists of 16 residues. Losses at the gene ends were 2 bases for V and 0 bases for J; bases not matched to a gene: 3. CDR3 coding DNA: TGTGCCAGCAGCCAATACGGACAGGCGAACACCGGGGAGCTGTTTTTT. Amino acids: CASSQYGQANTGELFF.

This chain links TRBV14 with TRBJ2-3, with D possibly being TRBD1 (6 bases). This CDR3 is 17 amino acids long. CDR1 SGHDN and CDR2 FVKESK come from the germline V gene. V lost 0 bases, J lost 1 base, and 14 bases lay in between. The CDR3 nucleotides read TGTGCCAGCAGCCAAGATGGTTGGGGGCAGGGCACAGATACGCAGTATTTT. Translated, it gives CASSQDGWGQGTDTQYF.

This chain links TRBV5-4 with TRBJ2-5; D gene unclear. The germline V and J ends were trimmed by 2 bases and 2 bases, with 7 bases remaining between them. CDR3 length: 13 amino acids. The germline V gene encodes CDR1 SGHNT and CDR2 YYREEE (reference sequence). The CDR3: CASSLNEQETQYF. CDR3 nucleotides: TGTGCCAGCAGCTTAAACGAGCAAGAGACCCAGTACTTC.

The V call is TRBV6-5, the J call TRBJ1-5, with TRBD1 matching 9 bases. The CDR3 loop spans 14 amino acids. Germline CDR1 and CDR2: MNHEY and SVGAGI. V lost 4 bases and J lost 3; bases outside the gene matches: 1. CDR3 loop: CASSWTGVNQPQHF. The DNA of the CDR3 is TGTGCCAGCAGTTGGACAGGGGTCAATCAGCCCCAGCATTTT.

J is TRBJ2-7 and V is TRBV5-6, with TRBD1 identical over 9 bases. V trimming: 2 bases; J trimming: 4 bases; junction bases outside the gene matches: 7. The V gene's germline CDR1 is SGHDT and CDR2 YYEEEE. This CDR3 has 15 residues. The CDR3 here is CASSFLTGGLYEQYF. The DNA of the CDR3 is TGTGCCAGCAGCTTCCTCACAGGGGGCTTGTACGAGCAGTACTTC.

CDR3 sequence reads: CASSQVWDSSYEQYF. Here the CDR3 DNA reads TGCGCCAGCAGCCAAGTTTGGGACAGCTCCTACGAGCAGTACTTC. The chain carries TRBV4-1 and TRBJ2-5; 7 bases agree with TRBD1. The J call is doubtful: the DNA matches TRBJ2-7 better. Germline CDR1 MGHRA, CDR2 YSYEKL. This CDR3 is 15 amino acids long.

The chain employs TRBV10-2 and TRBJ1-4; 7 bases line up with TRBD1. CDR3 length equals 18 residues. The V gene's germline CDR1 is WSHSY and CDR2 SAAADI. V lost 2 bases to trimming and J lost 0 bases; unmatched junction nucleotides: 9. CDR3 in amino acids: CASSEAGQGVATNEKLFF. DNA of the CDR3: TGCGCCAGCAGTGAGGCCGGGCAGGGGGTTGCAACTAATGAAAAACTGTTTTTT.

The V gene is TRBV7-7, the J gene TRBJ2-7; D not certain. The CDR3 length is 13 residues. V was clipped by 5 bases and J by 4 bases, with 12 bases between them. The germline gives CDR1 SSHAT, CDR2 FNYEAQ (reference sequence). The CDR3: CASSPITGYEQYF. In nucleotides, the CDR3 is TGTGCCAGCAGCCCAATTACGGGTTACGAGCAGTACTTC.

V usage is TRBV6-5 and J usage is TRBJ2-7; 11 positions agree with TRBD1. Trimming cost V 4 bases and J 2 bases; bases outside gene matches: 4. Germline V CDR1 and CDR2: MNHEY, SVGAGI. The CDR3 spans 15 residues. CDR3 region: CASSSGGQGAYEQYF. In DNA, the CDR3 is TGTGCCAGCAGTTCCGGGGGACAGGGGGCCTACGAGCAGTACTTC.

This clone was counted a few times. This rearrangement joins TRBV5-4 to TRBJ2-7; TRBD2 is a possible D gene (5 bases). Deletions cut 1 base from V and 2 bases from J, with 7 bases between. This CDR3 has 13 residues. CDR1 and CDR2 (germline): SGHNT, YYREEE (reference sequence). CDR3 sequence: CASSLPGTYEQYF. The CDR3 DNA follows: TGTGCCAGCAGCTTGCCGGGAACCTACGAGCAGTACTTC.

A single count supports this clone. The chain links TRBV19 to TRBJ2-7; 8 bases line up with TRBD1. This CDR3 comprises 15 residues. V shed 2 bases, J shed 5 bases, and the junction held 8 bases outside the gene matches. Per the germline V gene, CDR1 is LNHDA and CDR2 is SQIVND (reference sequence). The CDR3 loop is CASSIFSGQGNEQYF. DNA of the CDR3: TGTGCCAGTAGTATATTTTCAGGACAGGGCAACGAGCAGTACTTC. Combining the CDR3 with reference TRBV19 and TRBJ2-7 gives the whole variable domain DGGITQSPKYLFRKEGQNVTLSCEQNLNHDAMYWYRQDPGQGLRLIYYSQIVNDFQKGDIAEGYSVSREKKESFPLTVTSAQKNPTAFYLCASSIFSGQGNEQYFGPGTRLTVT.

This clone has only a few counts. The J gene is TRBJ1-2, the V gene TRBV2; D gene ambiguous. The germline gives CDR1 SNHLY, CDR2 FYNNEI. The CDR3 has 13 amino acids. V was cut by 1 base and J by 2 bases, with 5 bases left in between. CDR3 protein: CASSEDRNYGYTF. The CDR3 coding sequence is TGTGCCAGCAGTGAAGACAGAAACTATGGCTACACCTTC.

The J gene is TRBJ1-6, the V gene TRBV5-1, with D possibly TRBD1 on 6 matching bases. V lost 4 bases and J 7 bases, leaving 15 bases between the germline ends. Germline-derived CDR1 and CDR2 are SGHRS and YFSETQ. The CDR3 spans 15 residues. The CDR3 reads CASSPLEGGNSPLHF. The DNA for the CDR3 is TGCGCCAGCAGCCCATTGGAGGGGGGGAATTCACCCCTCCACTTT. Using reference TRBV5-1 and TRBJ1-6 for the parts outside the CDR3, the full variable domain is KAGVTQTPRYLIKTRGQQVTLSCSPISGHRSVSWYQQTPGQGLQFLFEYFSETQRNKGNFPGRFSGRQFSNSRSEMNVSTLELGDSALYLCASSPLEGGNSPLHFGNGTRLTVT.

This chain connects TRBV11-2 to TRBJ2-7, with TRBD1 matching over 9 bases. This CDR3 contains 14 residues. In germline, CDR1 is SGHAT, CDR2 FQNNGV. Losses at the gene ends were 4 bases for V and 6 bases for J; bases not matched to a gene: 7. The CDR3 sequence is CASSSPGTGTEQYF. The CDR3 nucleotides are TGTGCCAGCAGCTCACCCGGGACAGGGACCGAGCAGTACTTC.

The chain employs TRBV5-8 and TRBJ1-6; a possible D gene is TRBD1 (6 bases). This CDR3 spans 13 amino acids. Germline assignment: CDR1 SGHTS and CDR2 YDEGEE. V was shortened by 3 bases and J by 15 bases, with 16 bases between the two germline ends. CDR3 residues: CASSSSGEGHLHF. The CDR3, as DNA: TGTGCCAGCAGCTCCTCAGGGGAGGGACACCTCCACTTT. Full variable domain (remainder filled in from reference TRBV5-8 and TRBJ1-6): EAGVTQSPTHLIKTRGQQATLRCSPISGHTSVYWYQQALGLGLQFLLWYDEGEERNRGNFPPRFSGRQFPNYSSELNVNALELEDSALYLCASSSSGEGHLHFGNGTRLTVT.

The chain combines TRBV6-6 with TRBJ1-1; a weak D match, TRBD1 (5 bases). V shed 0 bases and J shed 10 bases, with 12 bases lying between them. CDR3 length equals 13 residues. Germline V gene data show CDR1 as MNHNY and CDR2 as SVGAGI (reference sequence). As DNA, the CDR3 is TGTGCCAGCAGTTACTCCGGTTGGGGGGTAGCTTTCTTT. Its protein is CASSYSGWGVAFF.

A few counts support this clone. The rearrangement links TRBV27 to TRBJ2-3; 8 bases map to TRBD2. V trimming: 3 bases; J trimming: 6 bases; junction bases outside the gene matches: 5. This CDR3 has 14 residues. Germline V gene lookup returns CDR1 MNHEY and CDR2 SMNVEV (reference sequence). CDR3 residues: CASSFGGAVDTQYF. CDR3 bases: TGTGCCAGCAGTTTCGGGGGGGCAGTGGATACGCAGTATTTT.

In this sample, this clone turned up a few times. The chain couples TRBV5-1 to TRBJ1-1, with 7 bases lining up with TRBD1. Losses at the gene ends were 3 bases for V and 1 base for J; bases not matched to a gene: 18. This CDR3 has 19 amino acids. The germline V gene encodes CDR1 SGHRS and CDR2 YFSETQ. CDR3 in amino acids: CASSSRGQWGENRNTEAFF. As DNA, the CDR3 is TGCGCCAGCAGCTCGAGGGGACAGTGGGGAGAGAATAGGAACACTGAAGCTTTCTTT.

This clone was seen only once. J is TRBJ1-2 and V is TRBV2; TRBD1 might be the D (5 bases). This CDR3 has 16 residues. Per germline, CDR1 SNHLY and CDR2 FYNNEI. Trimming removed 3 bases at V and 8 bases at J, with 22 bases between. CDR3: CASSEGGTRSFWGYTF. The CDR3, as DNA: TGTGCCAGCAGTGAGGGGGGGACCCGGTCCTTTTGGGGCTACACCTTC.

This chain links TRBV11-2 with TRBJ2-3, with 10 bases matching TRBD2. CDR3 length: 15 residues. Germline V CDR1 and CDR2: SGHAT, FQNNGV. V trimming: 0 bases; J trimming: 11 bases; junction bases outside the gene matches: 8. CDR3: CASSLEGGAGGEQYF. The CDR3 nucleotides read TGTGCCAGCAGCTTAGAGGGAGGAGCGGGGGGGGAGCAGTATTTT.